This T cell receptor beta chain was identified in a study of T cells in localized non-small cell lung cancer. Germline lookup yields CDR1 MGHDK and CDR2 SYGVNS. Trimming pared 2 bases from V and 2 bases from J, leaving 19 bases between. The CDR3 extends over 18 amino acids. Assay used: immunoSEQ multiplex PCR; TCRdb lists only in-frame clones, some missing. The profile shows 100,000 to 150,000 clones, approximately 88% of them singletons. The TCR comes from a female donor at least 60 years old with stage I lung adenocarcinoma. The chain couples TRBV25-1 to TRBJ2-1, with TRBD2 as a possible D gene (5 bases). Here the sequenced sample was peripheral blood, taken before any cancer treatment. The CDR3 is CASSEPLRSSGPYNEQFF. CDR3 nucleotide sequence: TGTGCCAGCAGTGAACCCCTCCGTTCAAGCGGACCCTACAATGAGCAGTTCTTC.